This passage covers 9 T cell receptor beta chains from one sample sequenced in a study of cytomegalovirus exposure and HLA in healthy donors. The PCR was carried out with 60 Vbeta primers and 13 Jbeta primers. Sequencing was performed with immunoSEQ multiplex PCR; in TCRdb, only in-frame clones are kept and a portion is missing. Of some 130,000 clones listed, approximately 64% were seen once; the top ten hold around 2.5%. The sequenced sample consisted of PBMCs. Source of these receptors: a woman between 40 and 50 years old in good health and CMV-seronegative.

The rearrangement links TRBV20-1 to TRBJ2-7; perhaps TRBD1 as D (6 bases). CDR1 is DFQATT, CDR2 SNEGSKA, per germline (reference sequence). V lost 6 bases to trimming and J lost 9 bases, with 15 bases between them. This CDR3 comprises 11 residues. In DNA form, the CDR3 reads TGCAGTGCGGCGCAGGGGCAGGCGCAGTACTTC. Translation gives CSAAQGQAQYF.

The chain carries TRBV5-8 and TRBJ1-1; D is possibly TRBD1 (5 bases). The CDR3 loop spans 17 amino acids. Germline CDR1 is SGHTS and CDR2 is YDEGEE. Trimming removed 3 bases from V and 0 bases from J, with 18 bases in between. Written as DNA, the CDR3 is TGTGCCAGCAGCTCAGACAGAATTAGGACCTTGAACACTGAAGCTTTCTTT. It yields the protein CASSSDRIRTLNTEAFF. The whole variable domain, filled in from reference TRBV5-8 and TRBJ1-1, reads EAGVTQSPTHLIKTRGQQATLRCSPISGHTSVYWYQQALGLGLQFLLWYDEGEERNRGNFPPRFSGRQFPNYSSELNVNALELEDSALYLCASSSDRIRTLNTEAFFGQGTRLTVV.

The chain is built from TRBV9 and TRBJ2-3; D is possibly TRBD2 (6 bases). Trimming stripped 2 bases from V and 3 bases from J, with 10 bases between. CDR3 length: 14 amino acids. The V gene's germline CDR1 is SGDLS and CDR2 YYNGEE. CDR3 region: CASSVTSKTDTQYF. The CDR3 DNA reads as TGTGCCAGCAGCGTGACTAGTAAAACAGATACGCAGTATTTT. The whole variable domain, remainder taken from reference TRBV9 and TRBJ2-3, is DSGVTQTPKHLITATGQRVTLRCSPRSGDLSVYWYQQSLDQGLQFLIQYYNGEERAKGNILERFSAQQFPDLHSELNLSSLELGDSALYFCASSVTSKTDTQYFGPGTRLTVL.

This clone has more than one count but fewer than ten. J is TRBJ1-1 and V is TRBV27; 7 bases map to TRBD1. The V gene end was trimmed by 3 bases and the J gene end by 1 base; junction bases not matched to a gene: 5. From germline, CDR1 is MNHEY and CDR2 SMNVEV (reference sequence). The CDR3 totals 15 residues. This chain's CDR3 is CASSLTGIGNTEAFF. CDR3 nucleotide sequence: TGTGCCAGCAGTTTGACAGGGATTGGGAACACTGAAGCTTTCTTT.

V usage is TRBV6-1 and J usage is TRBJ1-4, with D unclear. The CDR3 runs to 11 residues. Germline-derived CDR1 and CDR2 are MNHNS and SASEGT. V was clipped by 7 bases and J by 10 bases, with 10 bases between them. CDR3 amino acids: CASTGEGKLFF. CDR3 nucleotides: TGTGCCAGCACCGGGGAGGGAAAACTGTTTTTT.

The V and J genes are TRBV7-6 and TRBJ2-7; TRBD1 aligns across 8 bases. This CDR3 contains 15 residues. With 5 bases clipped from V and 1 base from J, the junction kept 7 bases outside the gene matches. The germline V gene has CDR1 SGHVS and CDR2 FNYEAQ. The CDR3 region is CASSPGTGASYEQYF. CDR3 in DNA: TGTGCCAGCAGCCCGGGGACAGGAGCTTCCTACGAGCAGTACTTC.

With regard to this clone: At one of its ends the junction is not consistent with the germline gene, which may arise from a read error. J is TRBJ2-1 and V is TRBV19; 7 bases line up with TRBD2. The CDR3 runs to 12 residues. Germline lookup yields CDR1 LNHDA and CDR2 SQIVND (reference sequence). Here the CDR3 reads CASSINSRDYLF. In DNA, the CDR3 is TGTGCCAGTAGTATAAATAGCAGGGACTACCTCTTC. Full variable domain (remainder filled in from reference TRBV19 and TRBJ2-1): DGGITQSPKYLFRKEGQNVTLSCEQNLNHDAMYWYRQDPGQGLRLIYYSQIVNDFQKGDIAEGYSVSREKKESFPLTVTSAQKNPTAFYLCASSINSRDYLFGPGTRLTVL.

The genes are TRBV30 and TRBJ1-2; 9 bases match TRBD1. Germline CDR1 is GTSNPN and CDR2 is SVGIG (reference sequence). The V and J ends lost 3 bases and 8 bases, in that order; junction bases with no gene match: 7. CDR3 length: 13 residues. This CDR3 is CAWSVGQGQGYTF. DNA of the CDR3: TGTGCCTGGAGCGTGGGACAGGGCCAGGGCTACACCTTC.

The sample holds a few counts of this clone. Here the CDR3 reads CAWGQGKGGYTF. For the CDR3, the DNA is TGTGCCTGGGGACAGGGGAAAGGTGGCTACACCTTC. The chain links TRBV30 to TRBJ1-2; 9 positions match TRBD1. The CDR3 is 12 residues long. Germline V gene sequence: CDR1 GTSNPN, CDR2 SVGIG (reference sequence). V was pared by 5 bases and J by 7 bases, with 5 bases of the junction left unmatched.